The 10 T cell receptor beta chains below all came from one sample that was sequenced in a study of T cell responses to AZD1222 COVID-19 vaccine. TCRdb's table, derived via immunoSEQ multiplex PCR, lists solely in-frame clones and lacks some. The repertoire includes about 200,000 clones, less than 95% of them detected once, and 1.7% sits in the top ten. Specimen: peripheral blood, collected 28 days after the second dose of the MenACWY control vaccine. Source of these receptors: an adult who received the MenACWY meningococcal vaccine as a control.

This chain links TRBV14 with TRBJ2-1; 8 bases match TRBD1. CDR1 and CDR2 from the germline V gene are SGHDN and FVKESK. The CDR3 is made up of 16 amino acids. Trimming at V came to 0 bases and at J to 8 bases, leaving 9 bases not matched to a gene. This chain's CDR3 is CASSQEAGGIMYEQFF. The CDR3, as DNA: TGTGCCAGCAGCCAAGAGGCAGGGGGCATTATGTATGAGCAGTTCTTC.

This CDR3 reads CASSLGGGSQYEQYF. The CDR3, as DNA: TGCGCCAGCAGCTTGGGGGGCGGGAGTCAGTACGAGCAGTACTTC. The chain is built from TRBV5-1 and TRBJ2-7, with 7 bases aligning to TRBD2. Germline loops: CDR1 SGHRS, CDR2 YFSETQ. V was pared by 0 bases and J by 4 bases, with 7 bases of the junction left unmatched. CDR3 length: 15 residues.

This sequence joins TRBV6-5 and TRBJ1-5; tentatively, D is TRBD1 (5 bases). V dropped 9 bases and J dropped 7 bases, with 22 bases sitting between them. This CDR3 has 15 residues. The germline CDR1 and CDR2 sequences are MNHEY and SVGAGI. CDR3 coding DNA: TGTGCCAGTCGACGGTCGGGGGGAACGGGGCAGCCCCAGCATTTT. As protein: CASRRSGGTGQPQHF.

The CDR3 spells CASTSGSEQYF. The CDR3 DNA sequence: TGTGCCAGCACCTCCGGGAGCGAGCAGTACTTC. The chain carries TRBV6-5 and TRBJ2-7, with D perhaps TRBD2 (6 bases). Per the germline V gene, CDR1 is MNHEY and CDR2 is SVGAGI. Trimming pared 7 bases from V and 6 bases from J, leaving 10 bases between. The CDR3 sequence is 11 residues long.

This clone was counted a few times. The CDR3, as DNA: TGTGCCAGCAGCCGAGTGGGACAGGCTATGGGTGGCTACACCTTC. Translated: CASSRVGQAMGGYTF. The chain uses TRBV3-1 (or the pseudogene TRBV3-2) and TRBJ1-2; TRBD1 aligns across 8 bases. J was trimmed by 7 bases and V by 4 bases; bases with no gene match: 11. CDR3 size: 15 residues. Germline V gene data show CDR1 as LGHDT and CDR2 as YNNKEL (reference sequence).

The V call is TRBV3-1 (or the pseudogene TRBV3-2), the J call TRBJ2-1, with 9 bases identical to TRBD2. Germline-derived CDR1 and CDR2 are LGHDT and YNNKEL (reference sequence). The CDR3 runs to 16 residues. V shed 3 bases and J 9 bases; nucleotides not matched to a gene: 12. The CDR3 loop reads CASSQPSGTAQSEQFF. Written as DNA, the CDR3 is TGTGCCAGCAGCCAGCCTAGCGGGACAGCGCAGAGTGAGCAGTTCTTC.

The V call is TRBV28, the J call TRBJ1-2; D is possibly TRBD1 (5 bases). CDR1 is MDHEN and CDR2 is SYDVKM in the germline V gene. The ends were cut back, 6 bases at V and 0 bases at J, with 8 bases in the middle. This CDR3 comprises 13 residues. CDR3 region: CASRLDTNYGYTF. CDR3 nucleotide sequence: TGTGCCAGCAGACTGGACACTAACTATGGCTACACCTTC.

V usage is TRBV10-3 and J usage is TRBJ2-7; TRBD2 matches at 16 bases. CDR3 length equals 16 residues. Unmatched junction bases numbered 8, after V lost 9 bases and J lost 3 bases. Looked up from germline, CDR1 is ENHRY and CDR2 is SYGVKD. DNA for the CDR3: TGTGCCATACAGGGGGGGACTAGCGGGAGGGGCTACGAGCAGTACTTC. It yields the protein CAIQGGTSGRGYEQYF.

The DNA for the CDR3 is TGTGCCAGCAGAAAGGGTGCATTCCAGCCCCAGCATTTT. The encoded protein is CASRKGAFQPQHF. The V gene is TRBV6-5, the J gene TRBJ1-5; D unclear. The V gene lost 6 bases and the J gene lost 7 bases, with 13 bases spanning the gap. The CDR3 covers 13 residues. Germline-derived CDR1 and CDR2 are MNHEY and SVGAGI.

This sequence joins TRBV5-1 and TRBJ2-1; D is perhaps TRBD1 (5 bases). Germline V gene lookup returns CDR1 SGHRS and CDR2 YFSETQ. With 4 bases removed from V and 0 bases from J, the gap between germline ends came to 11 bases. The CDR3 totals 15 residues. The CDR3 loop reads CASSPDRVSYNEQFF. For the CDR3, the DNA is TGCGCCAGCAGCCCAGACAGAGTCTCCTACAATGAGCAGTTCTTC.